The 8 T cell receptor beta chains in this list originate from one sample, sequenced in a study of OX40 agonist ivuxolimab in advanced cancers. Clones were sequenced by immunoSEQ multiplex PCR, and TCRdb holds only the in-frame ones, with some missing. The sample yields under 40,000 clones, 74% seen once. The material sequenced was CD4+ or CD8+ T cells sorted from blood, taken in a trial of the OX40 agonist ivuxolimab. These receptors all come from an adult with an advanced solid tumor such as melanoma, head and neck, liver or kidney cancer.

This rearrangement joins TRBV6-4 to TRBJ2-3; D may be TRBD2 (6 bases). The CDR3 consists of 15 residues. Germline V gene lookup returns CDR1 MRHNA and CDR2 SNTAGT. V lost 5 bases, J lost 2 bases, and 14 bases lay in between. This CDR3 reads CASSRRDSYTDTQYF. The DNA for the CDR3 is TGTGCCAGCAGTCGCCGGGACTCCTACACAGATACGCAGTATTTT.

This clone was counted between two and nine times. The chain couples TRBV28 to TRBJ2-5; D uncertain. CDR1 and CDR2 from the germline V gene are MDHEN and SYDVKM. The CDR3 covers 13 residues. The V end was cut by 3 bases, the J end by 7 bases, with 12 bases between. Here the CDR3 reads CASSFPMLMTQYF. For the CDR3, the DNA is TGTGCCAGCAGTTTTCCCATGCTGATGACCCAGTACTTC.

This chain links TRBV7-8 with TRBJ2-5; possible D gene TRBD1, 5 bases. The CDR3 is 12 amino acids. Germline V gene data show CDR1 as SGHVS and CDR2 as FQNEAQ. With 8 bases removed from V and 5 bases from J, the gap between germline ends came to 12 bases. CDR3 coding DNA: TGTGCCAGCGGAAGATCAGGGGAGACCCAGTACTTC. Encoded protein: CASGRSGETQYF.

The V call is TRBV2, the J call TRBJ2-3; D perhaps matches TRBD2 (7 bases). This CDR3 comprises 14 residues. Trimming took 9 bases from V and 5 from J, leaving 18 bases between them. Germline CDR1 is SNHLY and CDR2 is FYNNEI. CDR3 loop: CARGGGGRQDTQYF. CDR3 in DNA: TGTGCCAGAGGGGGAGGGGGGAGACAAGATACGCAGTATTTT.

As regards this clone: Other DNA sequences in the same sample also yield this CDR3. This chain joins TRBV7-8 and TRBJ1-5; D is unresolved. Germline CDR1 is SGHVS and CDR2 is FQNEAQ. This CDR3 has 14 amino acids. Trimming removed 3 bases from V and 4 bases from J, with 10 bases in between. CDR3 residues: CASSFGPRNQPQHF. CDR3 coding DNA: TGTGCCAGCAGCTTCGGACCGAGGAATCAGCCCCAGCATTTT.

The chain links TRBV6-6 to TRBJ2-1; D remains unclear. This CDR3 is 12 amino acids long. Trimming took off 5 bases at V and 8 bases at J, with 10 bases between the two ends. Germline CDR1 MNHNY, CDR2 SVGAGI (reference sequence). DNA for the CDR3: TGTGCCAGCAGTATTCATAGGCATGAGCAGTTCTTC. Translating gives CASSIHRHEQFF.

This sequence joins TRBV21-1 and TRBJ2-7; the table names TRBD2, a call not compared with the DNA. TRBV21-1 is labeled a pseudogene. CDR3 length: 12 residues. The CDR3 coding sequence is TGTGCCAGCGGGGGGCCGGGAGGGGAGCAGTACTTC. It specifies CASGGPGGEQYF.

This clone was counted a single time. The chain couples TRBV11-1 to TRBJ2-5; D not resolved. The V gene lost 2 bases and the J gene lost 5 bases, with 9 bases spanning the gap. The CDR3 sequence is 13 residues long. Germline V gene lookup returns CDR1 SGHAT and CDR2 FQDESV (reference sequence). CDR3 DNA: TGTGCCAGCAGCTTACTGCCTTGGGAGACCCAGTACTTC. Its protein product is CASSLLPWETQYF.